The next 20 T cell receptor beta chains were all read from a single sample in a study of cytomegalovirus exposure and HLA in healthy donors. The PCR contained 60 Vbeta and 13 Jbeta primers. Assay used: immunoSEQ multiplex PCR; TCRdb lists only in-frame clones, some missing. The table shows 210,000 or so clones, with roughly 80% occurring only once. Sequencing was performed on PBMCs. These receptors were collected from a girl aged 2 to 9 in good health and CMV-seronegative.

This chain links TRBV19 with TRBJ2-5; D is possibly TRBD2 (6 bases). V was trimmed by 5 bases and J by 0 bases, leaving 7 bases between them. The CDR3 sequence is 13 residues long. Germline V lookup: CDR1 LNHDA, CDR2 SQIVND (reference sequence). The CDR3 sequence is CASSRGYQETQYF. CDR3 DNA sequence: TGTGCCAGTAGTCGGGGGTACCAAGAGACCCAGTACTTC.

J is TRBJ1-5 and V is TRBV5-1; 11 bases agree with TRBD1. The CDR3 sequence is 14 residues long. Trimming took 4 bases from V and 7 from J; bases not matched to a gene: 4. CDR1 and CDR2 from the germline V gene are SGHRS and YFSETQ. In nucleotides, the CDR3 is TGCGCCAGCAGCCGGACAGGGGGCGTGCAGCCCCAGCATTTT. Its protein is CASSRTGGVQPQHF. The full variable domain, its missing parts supplied by reference TRBV5-1 and TRBJ1-5, is KAGVTQTPRYLIKTRGQQVTLSCSPISGHRSVSWYQQTPGQGLQFLFEYFSETQRNKGNFPGRFSGRQFSNSRSEMNVSTLELGDSALYLCASSRTGGVQPQHFGDGTRLSIL.

On this clone: The sample holds other DNA sequences that translate to the same CDR3. V usage is TRBV5-1 and J usage is TRBJ1-2; 8 bases map to TRBD1. CDR1 is SGHRS and CDR2 is YFSETQ in the germline V gene. The V and J ends lost 4 bases and 6 bases, in that order; junction bases with no gene match: 5. The CDR3 length is 13 residues. The CDR3 loop reads CASSLGQGNGYTF. In DNA form, the CDR3 reads TGCGCCAGCAGCCTAGGACAGGGCAATGGCTACACCTTC.

The chain uses TRBV5-1 and TRBJ2-5; 10 nucleotides align to TRBD2. This CDR3 has 15 residues. Germline V gives CDR1 SGHRS, CDR2 YFSETQ. The ends lost 3 bases at V and 2 bases at J; junction bases unmatched: 4. The chain's CDR3 is CASSSSGSRQETQYF. The CDR3 DNA reads as TGCGCCAGCAGCTCTAGCGGGAGTAGGCAAGAGACCCAGTACTTC.

The chain joins TRBV2 to TRBJ2-1; the match to TRBD1 covers 10 bases. This CDR3 has 17 residues. The germline V gene encodes CDR1 SNHLY and CDR2 FYNNEI. The junction had 8 bases not matched to a gene; V was cut back by 5 bases and J by 1 base. The chain's CDR3 is CASSYNPGQGSYNEQFF. The CDR3 DNA reads as TGTGCCAGCAGTTATAACCCGGGACAGGGGTCCTACAATGAGCAGTTCTTC.

The chain links TRBV4-1 to TRBJ2-1, with 8 bases aligning to TRBD1. CDR1 and CDR2 from the germline V gene are MGHRA and YSYEKL. V was pared by 2 bases and J by 10 bases, with 16 bases of the junction left unmatched. The CDR3 covers 17 residues. As DNA, the CDR3 is TGCGCCAGCAGCCAACATGAGACAGGGGCCGGGGATTGGGAGCAGTTCTTC. Protein sequence: CASSQHETGAGDWEQFF.

There are a few counts of this clone. The chain joins TRBV27 to TRBJ2-1, with 7 bases fitting TRBD2. The CDR3 loop spans 15 amino acids. The V gene's germline CDR1 is MNHEY and CDR2 SMNVEV (reference sequence). Trimming removed 7 bases from V and 2 bases from J; junction bases left unmatched: 8. As DNA, the CDR3 is TGTGCCAGCACCTTAGGGGCGGGAGCCTACAATGAGCAGTTCTTC. It encodes CASTLGAGAYNEQFF.

The chain recombines TRBV27 with TRBJ1-1; 7 nucleotides agree with TRBD1. This CDR3 is built from 17 residues. Germline lookup yields CDR1 MNHEY and CDR2 SMNVEV (reference sequence). J lost 0 bases, V lost 5 bases, and 12 bases had no gene match. The CDR3 protein is CASSPTPGQPMNTEAFF. Here the CDR3 DNA reads TGTGCCAGCAGTCCAACTCCGGGACAGCCTATGAACACTGAAGCTTTCTTT.

The chain carries TRBV19 and TRBJ2-3; D ambiguous. V was trimmed by 0 bases and J by 0 bases, leaving 7 bases between them. The CDR3 extends over 15 amino acids. Germline V gives CDR1 LNHDA, CDR2 SQIVND (reference sequence). CDR3 nucleotides: TGTGCCAGTAGTATAGAGGCACCTAGCACAGATACGCAGTATTTT. Protein sequence: CASSIEAPSTDTQYF.

The V gene is TRBV1, the J gene TRBJ1-5. TRBV1 is classified as a pseudogene. The CDR3 has 15 residues. CDR3 protein: CTSSQGVYSNQPQHF. The CDR3 nucleotides are TGCACCAGCAGCCAAGGAGTGTATAGCAATCAGCCCCAGCATTTT.

The chain carries TRBV27 and TRBJ1-2; D is unresolved. In germline, CDR1 is MNHEY, CDR2 SMNVEV (reference sequence). V gave up 0 bases and J gave up 0 bases, with 8 bases separating them. The CDR3 consists of 15 residues. The CDR3 here is CASSLSRSANYGYTF. The CDR3 coding sequence is TGTGCCAGCAGTTTATCGAGGTCAGCTAACTATGGCTACACCTTC.

The chain links TRBV20-1 to TRBJ2-1; TRBD1 might be the D (6 bases). V lost 5 bases to trimming and J lost 7 bases, with 9 bases between them. Germline lookup yields CDR1 DFQATT and CDR2 SNEGSKA (reference sequence). The CDR3 consists of 11 residues. This chain's CDR3 is CSAPGQNEQFF. The CDR3 bases are TGCAGTGCTCCTGGACAGAATGAGCAGTTCTTC.

The V gene is TRBV2, the J gene TRBJ1-1; TRBD1 matches 7 bases. Germline V CDR1 and CDR2: SNHLY, FYNNEI. The CDR3 runs to 15 residues. J gave up 0 bases and V 4 bases, and 5 bases lay outside the gene matches. The CDR3 reads CASSGSGGLNTEAFF. The CDR3 nucleotides read TGTGCCAGCAGTGGCTCAGGGGGTTTGAACACTGAAGCTTTCTTT.

J is TRBJ2-5 and V is TRBV19, with TRBD2 matching over 7 bases. This CDR3 is 15 amino acids long. Losses at the gene ends were 6 bases for V and 7 bases for J; bases not matched to a gene: 14. Germline lookup yields CDR1 LNHDA and CDR2 SQIVND (reference sequence). CDR3 DNA sequence: TGTGCCAGTAGGGCGGGAGCGGTCGCGCCTGGGACCCAGTACTTC. It is translated as CASRAGAVAPGTQYF. The variable domain in full, completed from reference TRBV19 and TRBJ2-5, reads DGGITQSPKYLFRKEGQNVTLSCEQNLNHDAMYWYRQDPGQGLRLIYYSQIVNDFQKGDIAEGYSVSREKKESFPLTVTSAQKNPTAFYLCASRAGAVAPGTQYFGPGTRLLVL.

In its sample, this clone was seen a few times. The chain uses TRBV10-3 and TRBJ1-5; weak D call: TRBD1 (6 bases). Germline assignment: CDR1 ENHRY and CDR2 SYGVKD. The CDR3 has 18 amino acids. V was trimmed by 0 bases and J by 3 bases, leaving 18 bases between them. The CDR3 DNA follows: TGTGCCATCAGTGAGTCGATGTCATCTACAGGGCTCAATCAGCCCCAGCATTTT. This sequence encodes CAISESMSSTGLNQPQHF.

The V gene is TRBV5-1, the J gene TRBJ1-2; no firm D call. There are 13 residues in the CDR3. Germline loops: CDR1 SGHRS, CDR2 YFSETQ. Trimming left V 7 bases short and J 3 bases short, with 13 bases between. The CDR3 region is CASRSAEDYGYTF. CDR3 coding DNA: TGCGCCAGCCGGTCGGCGGAAGACTATGGCTACACCTTC.

The chain uses TRBV18 and TRBJ1-4; 9 bases are a match to TRBD1. V was pared by 4 bases and J by 8 bases, with 5 bases of the junction left unmatched. This CDR3 has 14 residues. The V gene's germline CDR1 is KGHSH and CDR2 LQKENI. CDR3 bases: TGTGCCAGCTCACGGGACAGGGCTCAAGAAAAACTGTTTTTT. Amino acids: CASSRDRAQEKLFF.

The rearrangement links TRBV29-1 to TRBJ1-1; weak D call: TRBD1 (5 bases). The length of the CDR3 is 14 residues. The V gene's germline CDR1 is SQVTM and CDR2 ANQGSEA. V was cut by 1 base and J by 1 base, with 10 bases left in between. This CDR3 reads CSVEAETANTEAFF. The CDR3 coding sequence is TGCAGCGTTGAAGCCGAGACAGCGAACACTGAAGCTTTCTTT. The whole variable domain, filled in from reference TRBV29-1 and TRBJ1-1, reads SAVISQKPSRDICQRGTSLTIQCQVDSQVTMMFWYRQQPGQSLTLIATANQGSEATYESGFVIDKFPISRPNLTFSTLTVSNMSPEDSSIYLCSVEAETANTEAFFGQGTRLTVV.

This sequence joins TRBV18 and TRBJ1-1; 8 nucleotides line up with TRBD1. This CDR3 region has 17 residues. Trimming cost V 3 bases and J 0 bases; bases outside gene matches: 9. The germline CDR1 and CDR2 sequences are KGHSH and LQKENI. CDR3 nucleotides: TGTGCCAGCTCACCCGGGGGAACCAGGGGGCTGAACACTGAAGCTTTCTTT. It is translated as CASSPGGTRGLNTEAFF.

The chain uses TRBV5-6 and TRBJ1-6; possible D gene TRBD1, 6 bases. The germline CDR1 and CDR2 sequences are SGHDT and YYEEEE. Between the trimmed V and J ends, which lost 1 base and 7 bases, there was a span of 24 bases. The CDR3 has 19 amino acids. The CDR3, as DNA: TGTGCCAGCAGCTTGCATACCCTCAGGGGCCCGTGGGAGAATTCACCCCTCCACTTT. Amino acid sequence: CASSLHTLRGPWENSPLHF.